The clone carrying this TCR beta chain was picked up a small number of times. Its antigen is not identified. The data derive from a study of a mutant IDH1 vaccine in newly diagnosed glioma. Study context: Earlier treatment was radiotherapy, temozolomide, or both, with most getting both.

Study findings and constraints: Patients showed vaccine-induced immune responses at a rate of 80% to 95%.

Sequenced by immunoSEQ multiplex PCR; TCRdb stores in-frame clones only, minus some. The table lists 68,000 or so clones, 75% to 85% of them singletons. As for time point: baseline, week 1 (first vaccination visit). Documented treatment: pre-vaccination baseline after standard-of-care therapy. Every donor had a new WHO grade 3 or 4 astrocytoma that was IDH1-mutant, with loss of nuclear ATRX. This specimen consisted of PBMCs, obtained from a glioma patient treated with radiotherapy, temozolomide or both. This receptor was identified in a man aged 45-60 years with glioma.

The CDR3 loop is CASSGGGYNEQFF. CDR3 DNA sequence: TGTGCCAGTTCAGGGGGGGGCTACAATGAGCAGTTCTTC. The chain joins TRBV19 to TRBJ2-1; perhaps D is TRBD1 or TRBD2 (7 bases each). Per germline, CDR1 LNHDA and CDR2 SQIVND (reference sequence). CDR3 length: 13 residues. With 8 bases removed from V and 3 bases from J, the gap between germline ends came to 11 bases.